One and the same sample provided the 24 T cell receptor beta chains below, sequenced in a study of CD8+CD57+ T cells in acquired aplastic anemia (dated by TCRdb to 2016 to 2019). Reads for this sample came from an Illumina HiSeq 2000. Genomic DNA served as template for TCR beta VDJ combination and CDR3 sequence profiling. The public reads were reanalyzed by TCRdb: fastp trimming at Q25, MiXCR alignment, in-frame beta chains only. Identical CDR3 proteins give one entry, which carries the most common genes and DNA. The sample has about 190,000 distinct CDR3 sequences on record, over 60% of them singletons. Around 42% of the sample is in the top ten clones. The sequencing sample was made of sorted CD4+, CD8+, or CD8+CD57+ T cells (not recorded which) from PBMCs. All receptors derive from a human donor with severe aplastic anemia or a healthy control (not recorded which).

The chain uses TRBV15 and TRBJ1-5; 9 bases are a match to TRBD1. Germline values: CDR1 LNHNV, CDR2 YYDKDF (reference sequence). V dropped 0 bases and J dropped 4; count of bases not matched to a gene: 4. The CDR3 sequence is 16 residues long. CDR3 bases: TGTGCCACCAGCAGAGATGGGACAGGGCCTAATCAGCCCCAGCATTTT. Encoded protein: CATSRDGTGPNQPQHF.

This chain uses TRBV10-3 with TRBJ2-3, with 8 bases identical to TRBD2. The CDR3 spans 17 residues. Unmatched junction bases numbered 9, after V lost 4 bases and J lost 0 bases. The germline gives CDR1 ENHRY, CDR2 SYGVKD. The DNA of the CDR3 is TGTGCCATCAGTGGACTGAGCGGGGGAACTAGCACAGATACGCAGTATTTT. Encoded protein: CAISGLSGGTSTDTQYF.

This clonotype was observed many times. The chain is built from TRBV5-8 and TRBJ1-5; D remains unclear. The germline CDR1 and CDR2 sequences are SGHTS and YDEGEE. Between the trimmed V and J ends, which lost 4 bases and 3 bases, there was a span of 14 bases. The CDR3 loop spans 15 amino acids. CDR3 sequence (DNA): TGTGCCAGCAGCGACGCGGGAGAGCTCAATCAGCCCCAGCATTTT. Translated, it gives CASSDAGELNQPQHF.

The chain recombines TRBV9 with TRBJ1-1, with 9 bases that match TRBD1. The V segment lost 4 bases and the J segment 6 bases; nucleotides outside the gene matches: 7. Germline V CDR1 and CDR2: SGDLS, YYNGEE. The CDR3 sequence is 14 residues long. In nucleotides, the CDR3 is TGTGCCAGCAGCCCCGGGGGGACAGGGCCTGAAGCTTTCTTT. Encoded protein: CASSPGGTGPEAFF.

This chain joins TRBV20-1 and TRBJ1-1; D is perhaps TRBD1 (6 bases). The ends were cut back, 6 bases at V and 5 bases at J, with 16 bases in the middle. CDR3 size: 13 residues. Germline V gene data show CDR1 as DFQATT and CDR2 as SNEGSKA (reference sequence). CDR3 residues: CSASRAGDTEAFF. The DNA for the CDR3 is TGCAGTGCGTCCCGGGCAGGGGATACTGAAGCTTTCTTT.

CDR3 protein: CASSYGQGFRQPQHF. The CDR3 DNA follows: TGTGCCAGCAGTTACGGACAGGGCTTCCGGCAGCCCCAGCATTTT. The rearrangement joins TRBV9 to TRBJ1-5, with 8 bases fitting TRBD1. V lost 5 bases and J lost 7; bases outside the gene matches: 11. Germline CDR1 reads SGDLS; CDR2 reads YYNGEE. The CDR3 has 15 residues.

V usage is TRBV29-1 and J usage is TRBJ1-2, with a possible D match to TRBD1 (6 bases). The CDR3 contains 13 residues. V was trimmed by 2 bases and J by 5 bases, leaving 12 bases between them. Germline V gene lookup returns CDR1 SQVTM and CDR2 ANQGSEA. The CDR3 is CSVELTGFYGYTF. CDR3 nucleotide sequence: TGCAGCGTTGAATTAACAGGGTTTTATGGCTACACCTTC.

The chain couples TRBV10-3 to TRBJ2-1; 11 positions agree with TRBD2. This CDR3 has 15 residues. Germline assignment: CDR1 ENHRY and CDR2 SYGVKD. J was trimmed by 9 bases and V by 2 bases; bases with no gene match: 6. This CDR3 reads CAISETGTSGPEQFF. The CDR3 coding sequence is TGTGCCATCAGTGAGACCGGGACTAGCGGTCCTGAGCAGTTCTTC.

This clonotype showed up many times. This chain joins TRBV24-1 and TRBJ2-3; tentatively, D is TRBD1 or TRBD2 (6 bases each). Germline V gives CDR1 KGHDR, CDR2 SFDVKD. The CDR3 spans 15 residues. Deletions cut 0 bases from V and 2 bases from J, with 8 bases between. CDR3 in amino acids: CATSDLRGPTDTQYF. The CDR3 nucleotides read TGTGCCACCAGTGATTTGCGGGGGCCCACAGATACGCAGTATTTT.

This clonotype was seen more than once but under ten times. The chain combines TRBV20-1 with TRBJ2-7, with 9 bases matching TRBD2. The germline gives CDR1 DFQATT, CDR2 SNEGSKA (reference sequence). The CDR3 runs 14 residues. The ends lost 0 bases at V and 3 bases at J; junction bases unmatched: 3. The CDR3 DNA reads TGCAGTGCTAGAGATGGGACTAGCAGCTACGAGCAGTACTTC. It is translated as CSARDGTSSYEQYF.

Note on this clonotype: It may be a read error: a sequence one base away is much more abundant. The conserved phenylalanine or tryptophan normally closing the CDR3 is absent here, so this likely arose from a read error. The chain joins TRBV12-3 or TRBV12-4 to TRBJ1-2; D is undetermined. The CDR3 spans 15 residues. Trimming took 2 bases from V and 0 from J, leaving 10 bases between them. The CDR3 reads CASSLTSSPNYGYTS. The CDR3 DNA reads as TGTGCCAGCAGTTTAACGTCCAGTCCTAACTATGGCTACACCTCC.

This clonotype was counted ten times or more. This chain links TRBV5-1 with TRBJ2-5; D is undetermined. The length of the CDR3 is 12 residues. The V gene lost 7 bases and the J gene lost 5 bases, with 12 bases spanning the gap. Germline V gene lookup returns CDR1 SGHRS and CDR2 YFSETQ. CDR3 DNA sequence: TGCGCCAGCGACCGGGCGCGGGAGACCCAGTACTTC. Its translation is CASDRARETQYF.

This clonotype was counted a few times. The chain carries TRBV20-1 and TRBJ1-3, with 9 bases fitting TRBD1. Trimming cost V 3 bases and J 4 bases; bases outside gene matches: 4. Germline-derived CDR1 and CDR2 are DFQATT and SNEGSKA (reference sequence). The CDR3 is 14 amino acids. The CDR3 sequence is CSASRTGEGNTIYF. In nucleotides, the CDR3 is TGCAGTGCTAGTCGGACAGGGGAAGGAAACACCATATATTTT.

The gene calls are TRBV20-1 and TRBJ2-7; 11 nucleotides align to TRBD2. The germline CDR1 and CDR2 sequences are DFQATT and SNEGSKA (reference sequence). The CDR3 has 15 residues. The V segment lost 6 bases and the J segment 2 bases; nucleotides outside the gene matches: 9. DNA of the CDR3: TGCAGTGCGAGGATACCGGGACTAGCGGCCTACGAGCAGTACTTC. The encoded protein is CSARIPGLAAYEQYF.

The CDR3 region is CASSQPLAGGQETQYF. The CDR3 DNA is TGTGCCAGCAGCCAGCCGCTAGCGGGGGGGCAAGAGACCCAGTACTTC. V gene TRBV7-9 combines with J gene TRBJ2-5; 12 nucleotides agree with TRBD2. This CDR3 region has 16 residues. Germline V CDR1 and CDR2: SEHNR, FQNEAQ (reference sequence). Trimming removed 5 bases from V and 2 bases from J; junction bases left unmatched: 6.

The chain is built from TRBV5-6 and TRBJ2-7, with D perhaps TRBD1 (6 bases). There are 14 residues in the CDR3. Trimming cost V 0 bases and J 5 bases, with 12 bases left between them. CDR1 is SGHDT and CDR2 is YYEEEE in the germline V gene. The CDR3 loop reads CASSLGGQWNEQYF. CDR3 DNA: TGTGCCAGCAGCTTGGGTGGACAGTGGAACGAGCAGTACTTC.

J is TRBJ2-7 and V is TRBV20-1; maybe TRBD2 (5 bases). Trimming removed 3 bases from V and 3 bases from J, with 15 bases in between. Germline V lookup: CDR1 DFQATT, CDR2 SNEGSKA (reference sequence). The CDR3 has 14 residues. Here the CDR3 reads CSASLTGRGYEQYF. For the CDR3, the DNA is TGCAGTGCTAGTCTAACCGGACGGGGCTACGAGCAGTACTTC.

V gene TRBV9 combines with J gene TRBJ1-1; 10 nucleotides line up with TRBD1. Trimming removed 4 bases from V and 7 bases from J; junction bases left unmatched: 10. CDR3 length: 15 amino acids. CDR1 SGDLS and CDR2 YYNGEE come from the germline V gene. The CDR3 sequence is CASSTRTGGPNEAFF. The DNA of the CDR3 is TGTGCCAGCAGCACCAGGACAGGGGGGCCTAATGAAGCTTTCTTT.

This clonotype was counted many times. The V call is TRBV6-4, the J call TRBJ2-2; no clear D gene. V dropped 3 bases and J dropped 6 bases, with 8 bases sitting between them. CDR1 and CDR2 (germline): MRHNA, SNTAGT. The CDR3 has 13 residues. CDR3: CASSEKPAGELFF. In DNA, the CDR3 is TGTGCCAGCAGTGAAAAACCCGCCGGGGAGCTGTTTTTT.

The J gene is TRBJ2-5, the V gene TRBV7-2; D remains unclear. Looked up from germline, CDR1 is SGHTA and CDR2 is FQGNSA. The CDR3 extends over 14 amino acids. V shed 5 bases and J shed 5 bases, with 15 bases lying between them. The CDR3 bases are TGTGCCAGCAGCCAAGATCGGGTGGGGGAGACCCAGTACTTC. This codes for CASSQDRVGETQYF.

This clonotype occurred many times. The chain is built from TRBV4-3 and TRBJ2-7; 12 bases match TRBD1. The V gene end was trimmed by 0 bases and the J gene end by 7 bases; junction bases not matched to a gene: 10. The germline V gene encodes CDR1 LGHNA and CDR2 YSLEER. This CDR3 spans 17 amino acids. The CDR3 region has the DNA TGCGCCAGCAGCCAAGATGGATCGGGACAGGGGGCTAGGGAGCAGTACTTC. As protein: CASSQDGSGQGAREQYF.

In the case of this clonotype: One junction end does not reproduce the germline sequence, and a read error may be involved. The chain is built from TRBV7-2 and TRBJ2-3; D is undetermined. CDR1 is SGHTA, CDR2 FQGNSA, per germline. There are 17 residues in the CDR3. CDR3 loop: CASSLDGYSTSTDTQYF. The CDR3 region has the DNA TGCGCCAGCAGCTTGGACGGGTACTCTACCTCCACAGATACGCAGTATTTT.

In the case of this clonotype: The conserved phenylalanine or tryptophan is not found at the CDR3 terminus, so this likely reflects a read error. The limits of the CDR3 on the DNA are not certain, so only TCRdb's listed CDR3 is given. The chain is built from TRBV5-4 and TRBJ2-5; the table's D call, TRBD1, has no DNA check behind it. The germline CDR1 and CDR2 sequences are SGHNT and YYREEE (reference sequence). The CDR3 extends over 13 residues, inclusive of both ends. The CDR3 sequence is CASSLAGQGELPP.

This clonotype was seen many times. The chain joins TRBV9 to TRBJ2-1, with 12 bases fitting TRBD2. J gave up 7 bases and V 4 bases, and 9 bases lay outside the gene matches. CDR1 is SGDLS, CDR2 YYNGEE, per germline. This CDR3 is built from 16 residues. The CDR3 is CASSPLAGGLWNEQFF. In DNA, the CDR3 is TGTGCCAGCAGCCCCCTAGCGGGGGGGCTGTGGAATGAGCAGTTCTTC.